This entry describes one T cell receptor (beta chain). This specimen belongs to a study of T cell changes during pregnancy in multiple sclerosis. The method was immunoSEQ multiplex PCR; TCRdb's version includes in-frame clones alone and lacks a portion of them. Of tens of thousands of clones listed, around 90% are singletons. Trimming at V came to 2 bases and at J to 9 bases, leaving 8 bases not matched to a gene. The CDR3 extends over 16 amino acids. Germline-derived CDR1 and CDR2 are LGHNA and YSLEER. This sample comprised CD8+ T cells from peripheral blood mononuclear cells, obtained in the third trimester of pregnancy. This chain uses TRBV4-3 with TRBJ1-6; 9 positions agree with TRBD1. The receptor comes from a female donor with multiple sclerosis, enrolled in a pregnancy study. CDR3 residues: CASSQSTGTGSSPLHF. The CDR3 nucleotides are TGCGCCAGCAGCCAATCCACCGGGACAGGGAGTTCACCCCTCCACTTT.